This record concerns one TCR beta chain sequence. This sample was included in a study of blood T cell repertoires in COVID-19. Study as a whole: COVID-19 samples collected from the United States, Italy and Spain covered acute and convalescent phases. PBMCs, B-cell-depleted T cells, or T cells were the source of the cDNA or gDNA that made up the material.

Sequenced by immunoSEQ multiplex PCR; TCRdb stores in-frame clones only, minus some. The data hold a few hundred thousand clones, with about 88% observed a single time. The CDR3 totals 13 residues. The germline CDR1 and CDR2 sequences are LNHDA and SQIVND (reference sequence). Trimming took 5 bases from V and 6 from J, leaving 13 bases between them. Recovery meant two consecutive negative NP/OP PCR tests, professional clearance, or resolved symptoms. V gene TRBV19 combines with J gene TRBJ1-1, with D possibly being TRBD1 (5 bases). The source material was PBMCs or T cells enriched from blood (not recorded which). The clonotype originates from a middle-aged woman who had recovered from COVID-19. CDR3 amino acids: CASSPQAPAEAFF. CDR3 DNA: TGTGCCAGTAGTCCACAGGCACCAGCTGAAGCTTTCTTT.